Listed below are T cell receptor beta chains from one sample, sequenced in a study of blood T cell repertoires in COVID-19. The protocol was immunoSEQ multiplex PCR, while the TCRdb copy is restricted to in-frame clones and leaves out a portion. The profile shows 130,000 to 150,000 clones, about 85% of them singletons. Sequenced sample: peripheral blood. These TCRs come from a middle-aged woman with active or convalescent COVID-19. Both conserved end residues are part of each CDR3. D genes are given only for firm matches. Size is omitted from some rows. Given values are once, few, many or a class for expanded clones.

clone_size	cdr3_length	j_call	v_call	d_call	cdr3_aa	cdr3_nt
.	15	TRBJ1-1	TRBV28	.	CASSLSKNLNTEAFF	TGTGCCAGCAGTTTATCTAAAAATCTGAACACTGAAGCTTTCTTT
.	14	TRBJ1-2	TRBV4-2	.	CASSQDLAVNGYTF	TGTGCCAGCAGCCAAGATCTGGCTGTTAATGGCTACACCTTC
.	14	TRBJ2-5	TRBV5-4	.	CASSLFTAQETQYF	TGTGCCAGCAGCTTGTTTACAGCCCAAGAGACCCAGTACTTC
.	17	TRBJ1-1	TRBV19	.	CASSIIVGMGPNTEAFF	TGTGCCAGTAGTATAATAGTGGGCATGGGGCCGAACACTGAAGCTTTCTTT
.	17	TRBJ2-2	TRBV27	.	CASSLTGTIVMAGELFF	TGTGCCAGCAGTCTTACCGGGACAATCGTCATGGCCGGGGAGCTGTTTTTT
once	16	TRBJ1-1	TRBV5-1	TRBD1	CASSLKGQGAGTEAFF	TGCGCCAGCAGCTTGAAGGGACAGGGGGCGGGTACTGAAGCTTTCTTT
.	13	TRBJ1-5	TRBV18	.	CASAPGEGQPQHF	TGTGCCAGCGCCCCGGGGGAGGGTCAGCCCCAGCATTTT
.	15	TRBJ2-1	TRBV7-9	TRBD2	CASSPGTSAYNEQFF	TGTGCCAGCAGCCCCGGGACTAGCGCCTACAATGAGCAGTTCTTC
.	17	TRBJ2-5	TRBV4-1	.	CASSQGGTLGPRETQYF	TGCGCCAGCAGCCAAGGTGGGACATTAGGTCCCCGGGAGACCCAGTACTTC
.	14	TRBJ1-2	TRBV27	TRBD1	CASSPGTVNYGYTF	TGTGCCAGCAGTCCCGGGACAGTAAACTATGGCTACACCTTC
few	16	TRBJ2-3	TRBV30	.	CAWSVRRGSVGYTQYF	TGTGCCTGGAGTGTACGACGGGGAAGTGTGGGCTATACGCAGTATTTT
once	17	TRBJ2-3	TRBV9	.	CASSVPPGAGFTDTQYF	TGTGCCAGCAGCGTACCCCCTGGAGCGGGCTTCACAGATACGCAGTATTTT
.	15	TRBJ2-1	TRBV27	.	CASSLFGGSVHEQFF	TGTGCCAGCAGTTTATTTGGGGGCAGCGTTCATGAGCAGTTCTTC
.	14	TRBJ1-1	TRBV7-2	.	CASSSGTRGTEAFF	TGTGCCAGCAGCTCAGGGACGCGGGGTACTGAAGCTTTCTTT
once	13	TRBJ1-5	TRBV19	.	CASSITVQQPQHF	TGTGCCAGTAGTATTACAGTTCAACAGCCCCAGCATTTT
.	15	TRBJ1-1	TRBV6-2/TRBV6-3	.	CASSSGGLRNTEAFF	TGTGCCAGCAGTTCGGGGGGACTGCGAAACACTGAAGCTTTCTTT
.	15	TRBJ1-2	TRBV6-2/TRBV6-3	TRBD1	CASSSQTGGDYGYTF	TGTGCCAGCAGCTCACAGACAGGGGGCGACTATGGCTACACCTTC
.	13	TRBJ1-1	TRBV7-6	.	CASSLRGITEAFF	TGTGCCAGCAGCTTACGAGGTATCACTGAAGCTTTCTTT
.	16	TRBJ2-3	TRBV7-8	TRBD2	CASSLAGRPGIDTQYF	TGTGCCAGCAGCTTAGCCGGGAGGCCGGGGATAGATACGCAGTATTTT
few	17	TRBJ2-7	TRBV6-2/TRBV6-3	TRBD1	CASSYSFPGQGADEQYF	TGTGCCAGCAGTTACTCGTTTCCGGGACAGGGGGCCGACGAGCAGTACTTC
.	12	TRBJ1-5	TRBV2	TRBD1	CASSLWDRPQHF	TGTGCCAGCAGTCTTTGGGACAGGCCCCAGCATTTT
.	15	TRBJ1-2	TRBV7-9	TRBD1	CASSPRTGINYGYTF	TGTGCCAGCAGCCCGCGGACAGGGATTAACTATGGCTACACCTTC
few	15	TRBJ1-1	TRBV6-5	.	CASSSPLHINTEAFF	TGTGCCAGCAGTTCCCCACTACACATAAACACTGAAGCTTTCTTT
.	15	TRBJ1-2	TRBV19	.	CASSIWQQTNYGYTF	TGTGCCAGTAGTATCTGGCAACAGACTAACTATGGCTACACCTTC
.	14	TRBJ1-4	TRBV7-2	TRBD1	CASTGQATNEKLFF	TGTGCCAGCACCGGACAGGCGACAAATGAAAAACTGTTTTTT
.	15	TRBJ1-1	TRBV4-1	.	CASSTRPAENTEAFF	TGCGCCAGCAGCACCCGTCCCGCGGAGAACACTGAAGCTTTCTTT
.	13	TRBJ1-1	TRBV11-3	.	CASSLTENTEAFF	TGTGCCAGCAGCTTGACAGAGAACACTGAAGCTTTCTTT
.	16	TRBJ2-7	TRBV11-1	.	CASSLAGQPRGYEQYF	TGTGCCAGCAGTTTAGCCGGACAGCCCCGGGGTTACGAGCAGTACTTC
.	19	TRBJ2-5	TRBV3-1/TRBV3-2	TRBD2	CASSPPEGTSGGYQETQYF	TGTGCCAGCAGCCCTCCCGAGGGGACTAGCGGGGGGTACCAAGAGACCCAGTACTTC
.	12	TRBJ1-2	TRBV2	.	CASRNREMGYTF	TGTGCCAGCAGAAACAGGGAGATGGGCTACACCTTC
.	16	TRBJ2-5	TRBV27	TRBD2	CASRFSSGGPQETQYF	TGTGCCAGCCGTTTCTCTAGCGGGGGGCCGCAAGAGACCCAGTACTTC
.	15	TRBJ2-4	TRBV6-1	.	CASSEAEGEWNIQYF	TGTGCCAGCAGTGAAGCCGAGGGGGAATGGAACATTCAGTACTTC
.	13	TRBJ1-2	TRBV2	.	CASSEAQAYGYTF	TGTGCCAGCAGTGAAGCACAGGCTTATGGCTACACCTTC
.	15	TRBJ2-4	TRBV6-2/TRBV6-3	.	CASSSPGSSKNIQYF	TGTGCCAGCAGTTCCCCGGGGAGCTCCAAAAACATTCAGTACTTC
.	15	TRBJ1-2	TRBV28	.	CASRPTGRGNYGYTF	TGTGCCAGCAGACCCACAGGGAGGGGTAACTATGGCTACACCTTC
.	13	TRBJ2-7	TRBV7-9	.	CASTPGSTYEQYF	TGTGCCAGCACCCCCGGGTCCACCTACGAGCAGTACTTC
once	14	TRBJ2-1	TRBV11-2	TRBD2	CASSLAGGSNEQFF	TGTGCCAGCAGCTTAGCGGGAGGTTCCAATGAGCAGTTCTTC
.	19	TRBJ1-3	TRBV7-6	TRBD1	CASSYLGSRTGASGNTIYF	TGTGCCAGCAGCTACCTCGGCTCGCGTACAGGGGCCTCTGGAAACACCATATATTTT
.	14	TRBJ1-1	TRBV3-1/TRBV3-2	.	CASSQSTGNTEAFF	TGTGCCAGCAGCCAGAGTACAGGGAACACTGAAGCTTTCTTT